This T cell receptor beta chain emerged from a study of regulatory T cells in long-lasting Graves disease. Overall study results and limits: Thyroid tissue went unstudied; only peripheral blood was examined. Patients with persistent disease showed a bias toward TRBV28, TRBJ1-2 and TRBJ2-5. Comparison showed that persistent patients shared more public clonotypes (2,741) than new patients (around 1,000). Persistent-disease Graves' patients showed less TCR diversity than new cases.

This CDR3 is 15 amino acids long. Germline V gene lookup returns CDR1 SGHDT and CDR2 YYEEEE. V gave up 4 bases and J gave up 7 bases, with 20 bases separating them. As for time point: newly diagnosed GD, antithyroid drugs for less than 3 months. PBMC-extracted RNA yielded the TCR library. This clonotype was counted ten times or more. Its antigen is undetermined. With iRepertoire HTBI primers and Arm-PCR of CDR3 regions, TCR beta libraries were built. TCRdb re-called the multiplex PCR reads with MiXCR, one entry per CDR3 protein. The table has about 380,000 distinct CDR3 sequences, less than 20% seen once; the top ten hold about 24%.

The origin of this receptor is a female donor with Graves disease. The sequenced sample was peripheral blood mononuclear cells (PBMCs), obtained at new diagnosis, from a patient treated with antithyroid drugs. This chain connects TRBV5-6 to TRBJ1-1; possible D gene TRBD1, 6 bases. The CDR3: CASSMYGGGSDEAFF. The DNA of the CDR3 is TGTGCCAGCAGCATGTACGGAGGGGGGAGCGATGAAGCTTTCTTT.